The 27 T cell receptor beta chains below were found in one sample sequenced in a study of blood T cell repertoires in COVID-19 (dated by TCRdb to the early 2020s). Libraries were built with the immunoSEQ multiplex PCR assay. Drawn from immuneACCESS, this table holds only the in-frame rearrangements with V and J called that TCRdb kept. Clones are partly lost; checked studies trace under half to an unresolved V gene and leave the rest unexplained. The sample table records about 270,000 clones; about 89% of these occur just once. The top ten hold approximately 8.2% of the sample. The sequenced sample consisted of peripheral blood. The source of these receptors is a man aged 35-49 years with active or convalescent COVID-19.

This clone was recorded many times. This chain links TRBV14 with TRBJ1-2, with TRBD1 identical over 7 bases. This CDR3 is built from 13 residues. CDR1 SGHDN and CDR2 FVKESK come from the germline V gene. Trimming at V came to 6 bases and at J to 4 bases, leaving 5 bases not matched to a gene. CDR3 sequence reads: CASRPQGFYGYTF. In DNA, the CDR3 is TGTGCCAGCAGACCACAGGGGTTCTATGGCTACACCTTC.

The rearrangement links TRBV9 to TRBJ2-3; a possible D gene is TRBD1 (5 bases). Germline V CDR1 and CDR2: SGDLS, YYNGEE. Trimming left V 0 bases short and J 4 bases short, with 12 bases between. This CDR3 has 15 residues. The CDR3 reads CASSVDVLGADTQYF. CDR3 DNA sequence: TGTGCCAGCAGCGTAGACGTCCTAGGGGCAGATACGCAGTATTTT.

The chain recombines TRBV11-3 with TRBJ2-1; 14 nucleotides match TRBD2. The CDR3 covers 17 residues. J lost 10 bases, V lost 3 bases, and 11 bases had no gene match. Germline V gene sequence: CDR1 SGHNT, CDR2 YENEEA. The CDR3 nucleotides are TGTGCCAGCAGCTTGACTAGCGGGGGGGCCCTCTTTTCCGAGCAGTTCTTC. Translation: CASSLTSGGALFSEQFF. Full variable domain (missing parts from reference TRBV11-3 and TRBJ2-1): EAGVVQSPRYKIIEKKQPVAFWCNPISGHNTLYWYLQNLGQGPELLIRYENEEAVDDSQLPKDRFSAERLKGVDSTLKIQPAELGDSAVYLCASSLTSGGALFSEQFFGPGTRLTVL.

In this sample, this clone turned up a few times. The rearrangement joins TRBV18 to TRBJ1-2, with 8 positions matching TRBD1. J lost 6 bases, V lost 1 base, and 13 bases had no gene match. The CDR3 runs 17 residues. The germline V gene encodes CDR1 KGHSH and CDR2 LQKENI. Here the CDR3 reads CASSPRDRRLIRHGYTF. For the CDR3, the DNA is TGTGCCAGCTCACCACGGGACAGGCGGTTGATCAGGCATGGCTACACCTTC.

The chain carries TRBV2 and TRBJ1-5; the match to TRBD1 covers 7 bases. V lost 6 bases to trimming and J lost 9 bases; unmatched junction nucleotides: 8. Looked up from germline, CDR1 is SNHLY and CDR2 is FYNNEI. The length of the CDR3 is 13 residues. CDR3 nucleotides: TGTGCCAGCAGCCGACAGGGCCTCGGGCCCCAGCATTTT. Translating gives CASSRQGLGPQHF.

The chain has TRBV6-2 or TRBV6-3 and TRBJ2-1; D is ambiguous. Looked up from germline, CDR1 is MNHEY and CDR2 is SVGEGT. Trimming took off 3 bases at V and 5 bases at J, with 5 bases between the two ends. The CDR3 contains 12 residues. The CDR3 bases are TGTGCCAGCAGTTATAATGACAATGAGCAGTTCTTC. The encoded protein is CASSYNDNEQFF.

This chain links TRBV3-1 (or the pseudogene TRBV3-2) with TRBJ2-7; D ambiguous. CDR1 and CDR2 from the germline V gene are LGHDT and YNNKEL (reference sequence). The CDR3 is made up of 14 amino acids. Trimming left V 3 bases short and J 3 bases short, with 12 bases between. This CDR3 reads CASSHWQRHYEQYF. CDR3 bases: TGTGCCAGCAGCCATTGGCAGCGCCACTACGAGCAGTACTTC.

V usage is TRBV5-4 and J usage is TRBJ1-1; TRBD1 matches 9 bases. Trimming at V came to 2 bases and at J to 6 bases, leaving 8 bases not matched to a gene. The CDR3 loop spans 15 amino acids. Germline V gene lookup returns CDR1 SGHNT and CDR2 YYREEE (reference sequence). The CDR3 sequence is CASSLTGQGNAEAFF. The DNA for the CDR3 is TGTGCCAGCAGCTTAACGGGACAGGGAAATGCTGAAGCTTTCTTT.

This clone was observed once. The gene calls are TRBV30 and TRBJ1-2; D gene uncertain. The CDR3 is made up of 11 amino acids. V dropped 5 bases and J dropped 1 base, with 5 bases sitting between them. CDR1 and CDR2 from the germline V gene are GTSNPN and SVGIG (reference sequence). The CDR3 reads CAWGINYGYTF. For the CDR3, the DNA is TGTGCCTGGGGCATTAACTATGGCTACACCTTC. Complete variable domain (other parts from reference TRBV30 and TRBJ1-2): SQTIHQWPATLVQPVGSPLSLECTVEGTSNPNLYWYRQAAGRGLQLLFYSVGIGQISSEVPQNLSASRPQDRQFILSSKKLLLSDSGFYLCAWGINYGYTFGSGTRLTVV.

The rearrangement uses TRBV28 and TRBJ1-2, with TRBD1 matching 9 bases. Germline CDR1 is MDHEN and CDR2 is SYDVKM. This CDR3 has 14 amino acids. Trimming took 5 bases from V and 5 from J; bases not matched to a gene: 6. CDR3 sequence (DNA): TGTGCCAGCAGTCCCCCCGGGACAGGGTATGGCTACACCTTC. It encodes CASSPPGTGYGYTF.

The chain employs TRBV19 and TRBJ1-1, with no clear D. Trimming pared 8 bases from V and 6 bases from J, leaving 13 bases between. CDR1 LNHDA and CDR2 SQIVND come from the germline V gene (reference sequence). This CDR3 is built from 12 residues. CDR3 region: CASPIEVPEAFF. The CDR3 DNA reads TGTGCCAGTCCAATAGAGGTCCCTGAAGCTTTCTTT.

This sequence joins TRBV4-1 and TRBJ1-2; weak D call: TRBD1 (6 bases). Trimming stripped 0 bases from V and 8 bases from J, with 22 bases between. The CDR3 extends over 17 amino acids. Looked up from germline, CDR1 is MGHRA and CDR2 is YSYEKL. The CDR3 spells CASSQDEATGRSAGYTF. The CDR3 region has the DNA TGCGCCAGCAGCCAAGATGAAGCGACAGGCAGATCTGCGGGCTACACCTTC.

The chain links TRBV7-3 to TRBJ2-3; 11 nucleotides align to TRBD2. Looked up from germline, CDR1 is SGHTA and CDR2 is FQGTGA. CDR3 length: 14 residues. With 7 bases clipped from V and 5 bases from J, the junction kept 5 bases outside the gene matches. CDR3 in DNA: TGTGCCAGCACCCTAGCGGGGGGCCTAGATACGCAGTATTTT. Amino acid sequence: CASTLAGGLDTQYF.

The rearrangement links TRBV5-1 to TRBJ2-5, with D tentatively TRBD2 (6 bases). Germline loops: CDR1 SGHRS, CDR2 YFSETQ. V lost 7 bases and J lost 2, with 18 bases in between. CDR3 length equals 15 residues. CDR3 residues: CASGNGLKLQETQYF. The CDR3 coding sequence is TGCGCCAGCGGAAATGGACTAAAGCTACAAGAGACCCAGTACTTC.

This chain joins TRBV24-1 and TRBJ1-2; 7 nucleotides align to TRBD1. This CDR3 is built from 12 residues. V lost 1 base, J lost 8 bases, and 0 bases stayed unmatched. CDR1 and CDR2 (germline): KGHDR, SFDVKD. In nucleotides, the CDR3 is TGTGCCACCAGTGATTTACAGGGGGGCTACACCTTC. Protein product: CATSDLQGGYTF.

Details on this clone: This specimen includes other DNA sequences encoding the same CDR3. CDR3 sequence (DNA): TGTGCCAGCTCACCGCGGGGGAACACCGGGGAGCTGTTTTTT. This gives the protein CASSPRGNTGELFF. This sequence joins TRBV18 and TRBJ2-2, with D perhaps TRBD2 (6 bases). Germline CDR1 KGHSH, CDR2 LQKENI. The length of the CDR3 is 14 residues. Trimming left V 3 bases short and J 1 base short, with 6 bases between.

V and J are TRBV7-3 and TRBJ1-2, with D unresolved. CDR3 size: 9 residues. V was clipped by 4 bases and J by 8 bases, with 2 bases between them. Germline CDR1 is SGHTA and CDR2 is FQGTGA. The CDR3 DNA reads as TGTGCCAGCAGCTCAGGCTACACCTTC. Amino acid sequence: CASSSGYTF.

The chain links TRBV12-5 to TRBJ1-3; D is unresolved. The V end was cut by 1 base, the J end by 4 bases, with 14 bases between. Germline loops: CDR1 LGHNT, CDR2 FRNRAP. The length of the CDR3 is 16 residues. The CDR3 DNA reads as TGTGCTAGTGGTTTGGGGCCGTACCCGGGAGGAAACACCATATATTTT. Its protein product is CASGLGPYPGGNTIYF.

The rearrangement links TRBV11-3 to TRBJ2-7, with 14 bases fitting TRBD2. J lost 8 bases, V lost 1 base, and 7 bases had no gene match. The CDR3 is made up of 16 amino acids. Germline lookup yields CDR1 SGHNT and CDR2 YENEEA. The CDR3 sequence: CASSLAAGTSGSKQYF. In DNA, the CDR3 is TGTGCCAGCAGCTTAGCCGCCGGGACTAGCGGGAGTAAGCAGTACTTC.

The chain carries TRBV6-5 and TRBJ2-7; the D gene is possibly TRBD1 (6 bases). CDR1 and CDR2 from the germline V gene are MNHEY and SVGAGI. V lost 2 bases, J lost 3 bases, and 14 bases lay in between. The CDR3 consists of 15 residues. This chain's CDR3 is CASSYATGHLYEQYF. DNA for the CDR3: TGTGCCAGCAGTTACGCGACGGGACACCTCTACGAGCAGTACTTC.

The CDR3 protein is CASSLAGALEQFF. The CDR3 coding sequence is TGTGCCAGCAGCTTGGCTGGGGCTCTGGAGCAGTTCTTC. The chain couples TRBV5-6 to TRBJ2-1; weak D call: TRBD1 (5 bases). The CDR3 length is 13 residues. The V and J ends lost 0 bases and 10 bases respectively, with 11 bases between them. Germline CDR1 is SGHDT and CDR2 is YYEEEE. The full variable domain, completed using reference TRBV5-6 and TRBJ2-1, is DAGVTQSPTHLIKTRGQQVTLRCSPKSGHDTVSWYQQALGQGPQFIFQYYEEEERQRGNFPDRFSGHQFPNYSSELNVNALLLGDSALYLCASSLAGALEQFFGPGTRLTVL.

The CDR3 nucleotides are TGTGCCAGCAGTTACTCCGGGACAATCGATGGCTACACCTTC. It yields the protein CASSYSGTIDGYTF. This sequence joins TRBV6-6 and TRBJ1-2; D may be TRBD1 (6 bases). The CDR3 totals 14 residues. The V gene's germline CDR1 is MNHNY and CDR2 SVGAGI (reference sequence). Trimming took off 0 bases at V and 6 bases at J, with 11 bases between the two ends.

The chain is built from TRBV2 and TRBJ1-6, with D tentatively TRBD1 (5 bases). Germline CDR1 SNHLY, CDR2 FYNNEI. The CDR3 covers 15 residues. Trimming removed 0 bases at V and 12 bases at J, with 15 bases between. The CDR3 DNA reads as TGTGCCAGCAGTGAAGCCGGGACCGGGGGGGAACCCCTCCACTTT. Its protein product is CASSEAGTGGEPLHF.

J is TRBJ2-7 and V is TRBV30; 8 bases are shared with TRBD2. V lost 3 bases, J lost 5 bases, and 9 bases stayed unmatched. Germline V gene sequence: CDR1 GTSNPN, CDR2 SVGIG (reference sequence). The CDR3 consists of 14 residues. The CDR3 coding sequence is TGTGCCTGGAGAGTAGGCTGGCGGGGGGACGAGCAGTACTTC. This sequence encodes CAWRVGWRGDEQYF.

V usage is TRBV3-1 (or the pseudogene TRBV3-2) and J usage is TRBJ2-7; 12 bases are a match to TRBD1. In germline, CDR1 is LGHDT, CDR2 YNNKEL (reference sequence). This CDR3 region has 15 residues. J was trimmed by 5 bases and V by 3 bases; bases with no gene match: 5. Written as DNA, the CDR3 is TGTGCCAGCAGCCAGGCCGGGACAGGGGGCAACGAGCAGTACTTC. This encodes CASSQAGTGGNEQYF.

This clone came up a few times. This chain links TRBV9 with TRBJ1-5; D may be TRBD1 (6 bases). CDR1 is SGDLS and CDR2 is YYNGEE in the germline V gene. There are 15 residues in the CDR3. V was shortened by 2 bases and J by 3 bases, with 12 bases between the two germline ends. The CDR3 sequence is CASSVEDSYNQPQHF. The CDR3 DNA reads as TGTGCCAGCAGCGTTGAGGACAGCTACAATCAGCCCCAGCATTTT. Variable domain in full (rest from reference TRBV9 and TRBJ1-5): DSGVTQTPKHLITATGQRVTLRCSPRSGDLSVYWYQQSLDQGLQFLIQYYNGEERAKGNILERFSAQQFPDLHSELNLSSLELGDSALYFCASSVEDSYNQPQHFGDGTRLSIL.

The V call is TRBV7-6, the J call TRBJ2-1, with D maybe TRBD1 (6 bases). From germline, CDR1 is SGHVS and CDR2 FNYEAQ. The CDR3 has 15 residues. Trimming stripped 0 bases from V and 6 bases from J, with 12 bases between. The CDR3 sequence is CASSLAQGSINEQFF. DNA of the CDR3: TGTGCCAGCAGCTTAGCGCAGGGGTCGATCAATGAGCAGTTCTTC. Looking up the rest from reference TRBV7-6 and TRBJ2-1 gives the full variable domain: GAGVSQSPRYKVTKRGQDVALRCDPISGHVSLYWYRQALGQGPEFLTYFNYEAQQDKSGLPNDRFSAERPEGSISTLTIQRTEQRDSAMYRCASSLAQGSINEQFFGPGTRLTVL.